The 21 T cell receptor beta chains reported below all come from one sample, sequenced in a study of CD8+ T cells in alopecia areata. The sequencing template was cDNA reverse transcribed from extracted RNA. Sequencing used immunoSEQ multiplex PCR; TCRdb keeps in-frame clones, though not all of them. This repertoire holds approximately 300,000 clones, and none appear only once. Sorting used CD4, CD8alpha, NKG2D, NKG2ACE and other markers on pooled cutaneous lymph node cells. The sample taken for sequencing was CD4+ T cells sorted from a lymph node. These receptors were taken from a C3H/HeJ mouse with alopecia areata. MHC haplotype: H2-k.

Details on this clone: Gene names and germline refer to mouse. The CDR3 end falls 4 residues outside the read, so it is completed with the germline J gene. V usage is TRBV5 and J usage is TRBJ2-2, with 7 bases aligning to TRBD1. Germline CDR1 is LGHNA and CDR2 is YNLKQL (reference sequence). The CDR3 runs to 15 residues. V trimming: 5 bases; J trimming: 0 bases; junction bases outside the gene matches: 3. CDR3 amino acids: CASSFGTANTGQLYF. The part of the CDR3 DNA that was read is TGTGCCAGCAGCTTCGGGACAGCAAACACCGGG.

Worth noting for this clone: Gene names and germline refer to mouse. The CDR3 goes on 4 residues after the read ends, and that part is filled in from the germline J gene. The chain is built from TRBV5 and TRBJ2-5, with no clear D. CDR3 length: 13 residues. Between the trimmed V and J ends, which lost 4 bases and 1 base, there was a span of 6 bases. The V gene's germline CDR1 is LGHNA and CDR2 YNLKQL (reference sequence). CDR3 residues: CASSPLYQDTQYF. The DNA read from the CDR3 is TGTGCCAGCAGCCCCCTTTACCAAGAC.

A word on this clone: Mouse gene names and germline throughout. From the germline J gene comes the end of the CDR3, since the read stops 4 residues before it. V is TRBV5 and J is TRBJ2-5, with 7 nucleotides matching TRBD1. The V gene end was trimmed by 3 bases and the J gene end by 0 bases; junction bases not matched to a gene: 3. Germline CDR1 and CDR2: LGHNA and YNLKQL (reference sequence). This CDR3 region has 15 residues. CDR3 amino acids: CASSHPGGNQDTQYF. The covered CDR3 bases are TGTGCCAGCAGCCACCCAGGGGGTAACCAAGAC.

This clone occurred a few times. The listed genes are named as in mouse. Read sequence stops 4 residues before the CDR3 end, and the germline J gene provides the missing end. The rearrangement links TRBV19 to TRBJ2-2; no clear D gene. The V and J ends lost 2 bases and 3 bases respectively, with 8 bases between them. The CDR3 length is 14 residues. CDR1 is FNHDT and CDR2 is SITEND in the germline V gene (reference sequence). This CDR3 is CASSIPHYTGQLYF. CDR3 DNA, as far as it was read: TGTGCCAGCAGTATTCCACATTACACCGGG.

For this clone: Gene names denote mouse genes. The DNA ends 4 residues before the CDR3 does, and the rest of the CDR3 is filled in from the germline J gene. The sample contains more than one DNA sequence encoding this CDR3. The rearrangement joins TRBV19 to TRBJ2-3; 8 bases map to TRBD1. This CDR3 is 15 amino acids long. V shed 3 bases and J 1 base; nucleotides not matched to a gene: 4. CDR1 is FNHDT, CDR2 SITEND, per germline (reference sequence). CDR3: CASSRQGRGAETLYF. The CDR3 DNA, read in part, is TGTGCCAGCAGTAGACAGGGGCGGGGTGCAGAA. The variable domain in full, completed from reference TRBV19 and TRBJ2-3, reads GGIITQTPKFLIGQEGQKLTLKCQQNFNHDTMYWYRQDSGKGLRLIYYSITENDLQKGDLSEGYDASREKKSSFSLTVTSAQKNEMAVFLCASSRQGRGAETLYFGSGTRLTVL.

This clone was counted many times. The listed genes are named as in mouse. From the germline J gene comes the end of the CDR3, since the read stops 4 residues before it. The chain combines TRBV13-2 with TRBJ2-5, with 8 bases matching TRBD1. Germline V gene lookup returns CDR1 NNHNN and CDR2 SYGAGS (reference sequence). CDR3 length: 12 amino acids. CDR3 in amino acids: CASGRGRDTQYF. CDR3 bases read: TGTGCCAGCGGCAGGGGGCGAGAC.

The table lists this clone with a few counts. Gene names follow the mouse nomenclature. The sequence runs out 4 residues before the end of the CDR3; the remainder is reconstructed from the germline J gene. V usage is TRBV13-1 and J usage is TRBJ2-3; D call uncertain. Germline-derived CDR1 and CDR2 are NSHNY and SYGAGN. Trimming took off 6 bases at V and 0 bases at J, with 8 bases between the two ends. The length of the CDR3 is 13 residues. The chain's CDR3 is CASKTTSAETLYF. The DNA read from the CDR3 is TGTGCCAGCAAGACAACTAGTGCAGAA.

This clone was recorded a few times. Genes and germline are mouse. The read comes to an end 4 residues before the CDR3 does, leaving the germline J gene to fill in the end. V and J are TRBV5 and TRBJ1-1, with D maybe TRBD1 (5 bases). The CDR3 contains 14 residues. Germline V gene lookup returns CDR1 LGHNA and CDR2 YNLKQL (reference sequence). Trimming removed 2 bases from V and 0 bases from J, with 7 bases in between. The CDR3 DNA, read in part, is TGTGCCAGCAGCCAACCAGGGCCAAACACA. It yields the protein CASSQPGPNT. The whole CDR3 reads CASSQPGPNTEVFF.

This clone has a count of ten or more. Any gene name here is a mouse gene name. From the germline J gene comes the end of the CDR3, since the read stops 4 residues before it. Other DNA sequences of this sample code for an identical CDR3. J is TRBJ2-2 and V is TRBV17, with D maybe TRBD1 (5 bases). Between the trimmed V and J ends, which lost 2 bases and 4 bases, there was a span of 8 bases. This CDR3 is 14 amino acids long. Germline CDR1 reads MNHDT; CDR2 reads YYDKIL. Partial CDR3 DNA: TGTGCTAGCAGTAGACAGGGAGGCACCGGG. Translation gives CASSRQGGTG. Given in full, the CDR3 is CASSRQGGTGQLYF.

In its sample, this clone was seen a few times. Gene labels here are mouse ones. The missing CDR3 end, 4 residues past where the read stops, is filled in from the germline J gene. Different DNA sequences within this sample yield the same CDR3. The chain recombines TRBV5 with TRBJ2-3, with TRBD1 as a possible D gene (6 bases). CDR3 length: 14 residues. Between the trimmed V and J ends, which lost 3 bases and 1 base, there was a span of 8 bases. Per germline, CDR1 LGHNA and CDR2 YNLKQL (reference sequence). The DNA read from the CDR3 is TGTGCCAGCAGCCAGAACAGGGGTGCAGAA. This codes for CASSQNRGAE. The whole CDR3 protein is CASSQNRGAETLYF.

This clone was seen more than once but under ten times. Since a much larger clone is just one base distant, this may be a read error. Germline and genes here are mouse. The CDR3 end falls 4 residues outside the read, so it is completed with the germline J gene. The chain links TRBV13-1 to TRBJ2-3, with TRBD1 matching 7 bases. The CDR3 length is 12 residues. Losses at the gene ends were 6 bases for V and 3 bases for J; bases not matched to a gene: 1. Germline V CDR1 and CDR2: NSHNY, SYGAGN. The CDR3 protein is CASKDRAETLYF. Partial CDR3 DNA: TGTGCCAGCAAGGACAGGGCAGAA.

As to this clone: All gene names here are mouse names. The read stops 4 residues short of the end of the CDR3; the missing end is completed from the germline J gene. V is TRBV13-3 and J is TRBJ2-2; TRBD2 aligns across 11 bases. Germline V gene lookup returns CDR1 NNHDY and CDR2 SYVADS. The CDR3 length is 16 residues. V shed 3 bases and J 0 bases; nucleotides not matched to a gene: 1. The DNA read from the CDR3 is TGTGCCAGCAGTGTGGACTGGGGGGCAAACACCGGG. Residues: CASSVDWGANTG. The full CDR3 protein is CASSVDWGANTGQLYF.

This clone has a handful of counts. Each gene name is a mouse one. The read ends 4 residues before the CDR3 terminus; that terminus is restored from the germline J gene. This chain links TRBV12-1 with TRBJ1-2, with D possibly being TRBD1 (6 bases). CDR3 length: 15 amino acids. The V and J ends lost 0 bases and 4 bases respectively, with 14 bases between them. In germline, CDR1 is SGHSN, CDR2 HYEKVE. CDR3: CASSLGGGAGSDYTF. The sequenced CDR3 bases are TGTGCCAGCTCTCTCGGGGGGGGCGCGGGCTCC.

This clone has just a few counts. Genes and germline come from the mouse. The read comes to an end 4 residues before the CDR3 does, leaving the germline J gene to fill in the end. This chain uses TRBV1 with TRBJ2-2, with D perhaps given as TRBD1 or TRBD2 (5 bases each). V was shortened by 1 base and J by 3 bases, with 9 bases between the two germline ends. The CDR3 is made up of 15 amino acids. Looked up from germline, CDR1 is NSQYPW and CDR2 is LRSPGD (reference sequence). CDR3 residues: CTCSAGGAYTGQLYF. Incomplete CDR3 DNA: TGCACCTGCAGTGCAGGGGGCGCTTACACCGGG.

There are a few counts of this clone. Genes here carry mouse names. The read terminates 4 residues ahead of where the CDR3 ends, so the germline J gene completes it. Other nucleotide sequences from this sample produce the same CDR3. The chain has TRBV13-1 and TRBJ2-5; 9 nucleotides match TRBD2. The CDR3 runs 14 residues. Germline CDR1 is NSHNY and CDR2 is SYGAGN. Unmatched junction bases numbered 4, after V lost 5 bases and J lost 3 bases. Partial CDR3 DNA: TGTGCCAGCAGCCCACTGGGGGGACAAGAC. It specifies CASSPLGGQD. The complete CDR3 sequence is CASSPLGGQDTQYF.

This clone was counted ten times or more. These gene names are mouse names. The read finishes 4 residues shy of the CDR3 end, and the germline J gene is used to complete it. The gene calls are TRBV13-3 and TRBJ2-3, with D possibly matching TRBD1 (6 bases). Trimming removed 5 bases from V and 3 bases from J, with 10 bases in between. There are 13 residues in the CDR3. Germline CDR1 is NNHDY and CDR2 is SYVADS. The CDR3 sequence: CASRLRGAETLYF. The covered CDR3 bases are TGTGCCAGCAGGCTCAGGGGCGCAGAA.

Regarding this clone: Mouse gene names apply. CDR3: CASSQDRDREQDTQYF. CDR3 bases read: TGTGCCAGCAGCCAAGATCGGGACAGGGAACAAGAC. The chain links TRBV5 to TRBJ2-5; 9 nucleotides align to TRBD1. The sequence runs out 4 residues before the end of the CDR3; the remainder is reconstructed from the germline J gene. The CDR3 length is 16 residues. V gave up 0 bases and J gave up 3 bases; unmatched junction bases: 4. Germline lookup yields CDR1 LGHNA and CDR2 YNLKQL (reference sequence).

With respect to this clone: Any gene name here is a mouse gene name. The CDR3 end falls 4 residues outside the read, so it is completed with the germline J gene. This rearrangement joins TRBV13-1 to TRBJ2-5, with D perhaps TRBD1 (5 bases). CDR3 length: 14 amino acids. V lost 3 bases and J lost 0, with 8 bases in between. Germline CDR1 reads NSHNY; CDR2 reads SYGAGN. CDR3 in amino acids: CASSGTTNQDTQYF. The CDR3 bases that were read are TGTGCCAGCAGTGGGACAACTAACCAAGAC.

In regard to this clone: Mouse gene names and germline throughout. The CDR3 end lies 4 residues beyond the end of the read and is filled in from the germline J gene. The same CDR3 is also encoded by other DNA sequences in this sample. The chain couples TRBV13-1 to TRBJ2-1, with TRBD2 identical over 10 bases. Germline V gene data show CDR1 as NSHNY and CDR2 as SYGAGN. V dropped 3 bases and J dropped 2; count of bases not matched to a gene: 2. This CDR3 contains 15 residues. The CDR3 bases that were read are TGTGCCAGCAGTGCTGGACTGGGGGACTATGCT. Amino acid sequence: CASSAGLGDYA. The full CDR3 protein is CASSAGLGDYAEQFF.

For this clone: Genes and germline are mouse. The CDR3 end is not reached by the read, which stops 4 residues before it; the germline J gene fills it in. Other DNA sequences from this sample encode an identical CDR3 as well. J is TRBJ2-1 and V is TRBV5, with 11 bases that match TRBD2. Germline V gives CDR1 LGHNA, CDR2 YNLKQL (reference sequence). Trimming took 4 bases from V and 4 from J; bases not matched to a gene: 3. The CDR3 covers 15 residues. The CDR3 DNA, read in part, is TGTGCCAGCAGCCCGGGACTGGGGGTTTATGCT. It translates to CASSPGLGVYA. The entire CDR3 reads CASSPGLGVYAEQFF.

Concerning this clone itself: Gene and germline names: mouse. The read ends 4 residues before the CDR3 terminus; that terminus is restored from the germline J gene. J is TRBJ2-5 and V is TRBV1; a possible D gene is TRBD2 (5 bases). Trimming took off 3 bases at V and 3 bases at J, with 10 bases between the two ends. CDR1 NSQYPW and CDR2 LRSPGD come from the germline V gene (reference sequence). The CDR3 runs 14 residues. Here the CDR3 reads CTCSASGRQDTQYF. The covered CDR3 bases are TGCACCTGCAGTGCGTCTGGGAGACAAGAC.